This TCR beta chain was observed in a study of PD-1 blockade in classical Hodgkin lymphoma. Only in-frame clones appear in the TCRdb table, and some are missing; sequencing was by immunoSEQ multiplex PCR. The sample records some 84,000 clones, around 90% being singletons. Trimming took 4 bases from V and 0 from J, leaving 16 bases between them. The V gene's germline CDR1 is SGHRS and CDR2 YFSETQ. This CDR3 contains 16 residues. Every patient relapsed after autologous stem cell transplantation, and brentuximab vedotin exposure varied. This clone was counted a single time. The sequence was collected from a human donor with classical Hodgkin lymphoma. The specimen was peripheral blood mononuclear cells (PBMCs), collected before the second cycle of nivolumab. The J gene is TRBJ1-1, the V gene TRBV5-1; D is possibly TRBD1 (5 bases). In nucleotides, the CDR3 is TGCGCCAGCAGCCCCATCGCCGGGACTCTGAACACTGAAGCTTTCTTT. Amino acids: CASSPIAGTLNTEAFF.